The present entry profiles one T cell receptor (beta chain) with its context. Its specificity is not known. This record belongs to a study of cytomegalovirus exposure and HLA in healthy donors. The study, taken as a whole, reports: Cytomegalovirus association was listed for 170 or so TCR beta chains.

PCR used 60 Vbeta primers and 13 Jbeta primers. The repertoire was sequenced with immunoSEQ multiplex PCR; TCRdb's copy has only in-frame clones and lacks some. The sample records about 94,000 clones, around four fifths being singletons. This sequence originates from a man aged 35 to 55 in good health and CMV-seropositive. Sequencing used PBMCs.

The CDR3 DNA reads as TGTGCCAGCAGCCCCCCTTTCGCTAGCGGGAGCTACGAGCAGTACTTC. It encodes CASSPPFASGSYEQYF. V gene TRBV9 combines with J gene TRBJ2-7; TRBD2 agrees at 10 bases. The length of the CDR3 is 16 residues. Germline CDR1 reads SGDLS; CDR2 reads YYNGEE. Trimming removed 4 bases from V and 3 bases from J; junction bases left unmatched: 10.